Shown below are 22 T cell receptor beta chains from a single sample sequenced in a study of control samples from healthy donors and cancer patients. Assay: immunoSEQ multiplex PCR; the TCRdb copy retains only in-frame clones and omits some. The sample carries 150,000 to 200,000 clones, about 92% recorded once. Sequencing was carried out using blood. These receptors were obtained from a young man in good health.

J is TRBJ1-6 and V is TRBV18; TRBD1 matches at 9 bases. This CDR3 region has 14 residues. The germline gives CDR1 KGHSH, CDR2 LQKENI. Losses at the gene ends were 4 bases for V and 10 bases for J; bases not matched to a gene: 5. CDR3 nucleotides: TGTGCCAGCTCACAGGACAGGGGTCGATCACCCCTCCACTTT. Protein sequence: CASSQDRGRSPLHF.

The chain combines TRBV7-2 with TRBJ1-2; 9 bases agree with TRBD1. CDR3 length: 15 amino acids. Germline trimming cut 2 bases from V and 0 bases from J; bases unmatched to any gene: 1. Germline loops: CDR1 SGHTA, CDR2 FQGNSA. The CDR3 loop reads CASSLRQGANYGYTF. CDR3 DNA: TGTGCCAGCAGCTTACGACAGGGGGCTAACTATGGCTACACCTTC.

The chain carries TRBV5-1 and TRBJ1-2; 7 bases align to TRBD1. J was trimmed by 5 bases and V by 2 bases; bases with no gene match: 9. The germline gives CDR1 SGHRS, CDR2 YFSETQ. CDR3 length: 15 amino acids. The CDR3 loop is CASSLGQGVRYGYTF. In DNA form, the CDR3 reads TGCGCCAGCAGCTTAGGGCAGGGGGTCCGATATGGCTACACCTTC.

The chain has TRBV4-2 and TRBJ2-7; D is perhaps TRBD1 (6 bases). Germline-derived CDR1 and CDR2 are LGHNA and YNFKEQ. Trimming removed 4 bases at V and 5 bases at J, with 15 bases between. The CDR3 consists of 14 residues. This chain's CDR3 is CASSPSQGPNEQYF. In nucleotides, the CDR3 is TGTGCCAGCAGCCCTAGTCAGGGGCCCAACGAGCAGTACTTC.

This sequence joins TRBV7-9 and TRBJ1-4, with TRBD1 matching over 7 bases. Germline trimming cut 3 bases from V and 1 base from J; bases unmatched to any gene: 2. The length of the CDR3 is 15 residues. Looked up from germline, CDR1 is SEHNR and CDR2 is FQNEAQ (reference sequence). CDR3 DNA: TGTGCCAGCAGCTTCCAGGGGGTAACTAATGAAAAACTGTTTTTT. Protein sequence: CASSFQGVTNEKLFF.

V and J are TRBV5-1 and TRBJ2-2; 7 positions match TRBD1. The length of the CDR3 is 15 residues. The V and J ends lost 4 bases and 5 bases, in that order; junction bases with no gene match: 8. Per germline, CDR1 SGHRS and CDR2 YFSETQ. In DNA form, the CDR3 reads TGCGCCAGCAGCGCAAGACAGGGAATGACCGGGGAGCTGTTTTTT. Translating it yields CASSARQGMTGELFF.

As concerns this clone: The junction departs from the called germline gene at one end, perhaps through a read error. CDR3 sequence (DNA): TGCCCCAGCAGGGGGGCCCCAAAAGCGGGGGGGCTTACCGGGGAGCTGTTTTTT. As protein: CPSRGAPKAGGLTGELFF. The chain employs TRBV10-2 and TRBJ2-2; 10 bases are a match to TRBD2. The germline V gene encodes CDR1 WSHSY and CDR2 SAAADI. The CDR3 consists of 18 residues.

The V call is TRBV18, the J call TRBJ2-3; D may be TRBD2 (5 bases). V gave up 0 bases and J gave up 3 bases, with 7 bases separating them. This CDR3 spans 14 amino acids. The germline V gene has CDR1 KGHSH and CDR2 LQKENI. The chain's CDR3 is CASSPPPGTDTQYF. CDR3 coding DNA: TGTGCCAGCTCACCACCCCCGGGAACAGATACGCAGTATTTT.

The rearrangement uses TRBV6-5 and TRBJ1-5; D is uncertain. V was trimmed by 4 bases and J by 4 bases, leaving 2 bases between them. This CDR3 has 11 amino acids. Germline CDR1 and CDR2: MNHEY and SVGAGI. DNA of the CDR3: TGTGCCAGCAGTTCGAATCAGCCCCAGCATTTT. It translates to CASSSNQPQHF.

The chain carries TRBV19 and TRBJ2-5, with D possibly being TRBD2 (5 bases). From germline, CDR1 is LNHDA and CDR2 SQIVND (reference sequence). The CDR3 consists of 15 residues. Trimming took off 3 bases at V and 4 bases at J, with 15 bases between the two ends. CDR3 sequence (DNA): TGTGCCAGTAGTATTGTCGGGGTCGCGGGAGAGACCCAGTACTTC. Protein sequence: CASSIVGVAGETQYF.

This clone was counted a few times. The genes are TRBV11-3 and TRBJ2-7; D call uncertain. The CDR3 covers 16 residues. Germline V gene data show CDR1 as SGHNT and CDR2 as YENEEA. Trimming removed 3 bases from V and 1 base from J, with 16 bases in between. CDR3 DNA: TGTGCCAGCAGCTTGATCGTTTCTCCTCCGTCCTACGAGCAGTACTTC. Its translation: CASSLIVSPPSYEQYF.

The chain couples TRBV2 to TRBJ1-5; D is unclear. Per germline, CDR1 SNHLY and CDR2 FYNNEI. Trimming pared 8 bases from V and 3 bases from J, leaving 11 bases between. This CDR3 region has 13 residues. The DNA of the CDR3 is TGTGCCAGCGCGGAGGGTTTCAATCAGCCCCAGCATTTT. Translated: CASAEGFNQPQHF.

This clone occurred a few times. V is TRBV20-1 and J is TRBJ1-5, with 7 positions matching TRBD1. The CDR3 sequence is 12 residues long. CDR1 is DFQATT, CDR2 SNEGSKA, per germline (reference sequence). Trimming took 3 bases from V and 5 from J; bases not matched to a gene: 1. The CDR3 DNA is TGCAGTGCTAGTCAGGGGGATCAGCCCCAGCATTTT. This sequence encodes CSASQGDQPQHF.

This chain uses TRBV6-1 with TRBJ2-3; 8 nucleotides align to TRBD2. CDR1 and CDR2 from the germline V gene are MNHNS and SASEGT. V was pared by 2 bases and J by 0 bases, with 4 bases of the junction left unmatched. The CDR3 is 16 residues long. This CDR3 is CASSESGGGSTDTQYF. The CDR3, as DNA: TGTGCCAGCAGTGAATCGGGCGGGGGGAGCACAGATACGCAGTATTTT.

The CDR3 spells CASSRDRGNYGYTF. The CDR3 coding sequence is TGTGCCAGCAGCAGGGACAGGGGTAACTATGGCTACACCTTC. The chain links TRBV7-9 to TRBJ1-2; 10 nucleotides match TRBD1. The germline V gene has CDR1 SEHNR and CDR2 FQNEAQ (reference sequence). V dropped 5 bases and J dropped 1; count of bases not matched to a gene: 1. The CDR3 contains 14 residues.

The chain employs TRBV7-8 and TRBJ2-3; D gene uncertain. From germline, CDR1 is SGHVS and CDR2 FQNEAQ. The ends were cut back, 6 bases at V and 2 bases at J, with 6 bases in the middle. This CDR3 region has 12 residues. The CDR3 nucleotides read TGTGCCAGCAGAAGTTACACAGATACGCAGTATTTT. Protein product: CASRSYTDTQYF.

The chain joins TRBV5-5 to TRBJ1-3; possible D gene TRBD1, 5 bases. V was clipped by 0 bases and J by 0 bases, with 13 bases between them. Germline V gene sequence: CDR1 SGHKS, CDR2 YYEKEE (reference sequence). CDR3 length equals 17 residues. The CDR3 reads CASSLGGRAVSGNTIYF. The CDR3 DNA reads TGTGCCAGCAGCTTGGGGGGACGTGCAGTCTCTGGAAACACCATATATTTT. Looking up the rest from reference TRBV5-5 and TRBJ1-3 gives the full variable domain: DAGVTQSPTHLIKTRGQQVTLRCSPISGHKSVSWYQQVLGQGPQFIFQYYEKEERGRGNFPDRFSARQFPNYSSELNVNALLLGDSALYLCASSLGGRAVSGNTIYFGEGSWLTVV.

The chain has TRBV19 and TRBJ2-5; D uncertain. CDR1 LNHDA and CDR2 SQIVND come from the germline V gene (reference sequence). CDR3 length: 17 residues. V lost 4 bases and J 2 bases, leaving 20 bases between the germline ends. CDR3 sequence (DNA): TGTGCCAGTAGTAAGGTAGGAGTGAGGCAGAAACAAGAGACCCAGTACTTC. Amino acids: CASSKVGVRQKQETQYF.

This chain joins TRBV4-1 and TRBJ2-3, with 9 bases matching TRBD1. This CDR3 contains 16 residues. Trimming removed 0 bases from V and 1 base from J; junction bases left unmatched: 2. The germline CDR1 and CDR2 sequences are MGHRA and YSYEKL. The CDR3 loop is CASSQDRTGGTDTQYF. The DNA for the CDR3 is TGCGCCAGCAGCCAAGATCGGACAGGGGGCACAGATACGCAGTATTTT.

As regards this clone: Relative to the germline gene, one junction end is altered; a read error may explain this. This chain joins TRBV9 and TRBJ2-3, with TRBD1 identical over 12 bases. Germline CDR1 and CDR2: SGDLS and YYNGEE. The CDR3 runs 12 residues. The CDR3 DNA is TGTGCCAGCAGCCCGGGACAGGGGGCGCCGGATTTT. It yields the protein CASSPGQGAPDF. The full variable domain, its missing parts supplied by reference TRBV9 and TRBJ2-3, is DSGVTQTPKHLITATGQRVTLRCSPRSGDLSVYWYQQSLDQGLQFLIQYYNGEERAKGNILERFSAQQFPDLHSELNLSSLELGDSALYFCASSPGQGAPDFGPGTRLTVL.

The chain couples TRBV3-1 (or the pseudogene TRBV3-2) to TRBJ1-3; D unclear. CDR3 length: 18 residues. V was trimmed by 3 bases and J by 2 bases, leaving 20 bases between them. The germline gives CDR1 LGHDT, CDR2 YNNKEL (reference sequence). The CDR3 loop is CASSQPGLKTPPGNTIYF. The DNA for the CDR3 is TGTGCCAGCAGCCAGCCGGGCCTCAAAACCCCTCCTGGAAACACCATATATTTT.

The rearrangement joins TRBV5-1 to TRBJ2-7; D remains ambiguous. The V gene lost 4 bases and the J gene lost 2 bases, with 13 bases spanning the gap. Germline loops: CDR1 SGHRS, CDR2 YFSETQ. The CDR3 is 14 residues long. CDR3 nucleotide sequence: TGCGCCAGCAGCCCGGCCCCGGCCCCCTACGAGCAGTACTTC. Translation gives CASSPAPAPYEQYF.